This is a list of T cell receptor beta chains from one sample in a study of cytomegalovirus exposure and HLA in healthy donors. The protocol was immunoSEQ multiplex PCR, while the TCRdb copy is restricted to in-frame clones and leaves out a portion. Of 130,000 or so clones in the sample, 60% to 85% were seen once. Source material: PBMCs. The source is a female donor in good health and CMV-seropositive. The CDR3 runs from the conserved cysteine through the conserved F or W. Each record gives: J gene, clone size, CDR3 length, D gene, V gene, CDR3 DNA, CDR3 protein. D genes are given only for firm matches. For some rows the clone size is stated as once, few or many, or as a class when expanded; others skip it.

J: TRBJ2-1; size: NA; length: 15; D: TRBD2; V: TRBV7-3; DNA: TGTGCCAGCAGCTCCGAGCGGGGGGCTCCCCCTAAGCAGTTCTTC; CDR3: CASSSERGAPPKQFF
J: TRBJ2-5; size: NA; length: 14; D: NA; V: TRBV6-1; DNA: TGTGCCAGCAGTGATGTCTACTCCCAAGAGACCCAGTACTTC; CDR3: CASSDVYSQETQYF
J: TRBJ1-5; size: NA; length: 15; D: TRBD1; V: TRBV19; DNA: TGTGCCAGTAGTATGCGGGCAGGGGGTACTCAGCCCCAGCATTTT; CDR3: CASSMRAGGTQPQHF
J: TRBJ1-1; size: NA; length: 14; D: NA; V: TRBV18; DNA: TGTGCCAGCTCTCCCAGGGGTACGGGCACTGAAGCTTTCTTT; CDR3: CASSPRGTGTEAFF
J: TRBJ2-5; size: NA; length: 13; D: NA; V: TRBV5-5; DNA: TGTGCCAGCAGCATAACAGGGCAAGAGACCCAGTACTTC; CDR3: CASSITGQETQYF
J: TRBJ2-2; size: once; length: 19; D: TRBD2; V: TRBV2; DNA: TGTGCCAGCAGTGAAGGTTTTCCTAGCGGAGGATCGAACACCGGGGAGCTGTTTTTT; CDR3: CASSEGFPSGGSNTGELFF
J: TRBJ2-1; size: NA; length: 16; D: TRBD1; V: TRBV7-2; DNA: TGTGCCAGCAGCTTGGACCGGGACAGGGGCTATAATGAGCAGTTCTTC; CDR3: CASSLDRDRGYNEQFF
J: TRBJ1-2; size: NA; length: 13; D: NA; V: TRBV14; DNA: TGTGCCAGCAGCCCACAGGCCCACTATGGCTACACCTTC; CDR3: CASSPQAHYGYTF
J: TRBJ1-1; size: NA; length: 14; D: TRBD1; V: TRBV6-6; DNA: TGTGCCAGCAGCCAGGGACAGTCCAACACTGAAGCTTTCTTT; CDR3: CASSQGQSNTEAFF
J: TRBJ2-7; size: NA; length: 15; D: TRBD1; V: TRBV6-5; DNA: TGTGCCAGCAGTTTCACCGGGACAGCACCGTACGAGCAGTACTTC; CDR3: CASSFTGTAPYEQYF
J: TRBJ2-5; size: NA; length: 13; D: TRBD2; V: TRBV28; DNA: TGTGCCAGCAGTTTAGGGGGGGAAGAGACCCGGTACTTC; CDR3: CASSLGGEETRYF
J: TRBJ1-5; size: once; length: 14; D: NA; V: TRBV2; DNA: TGTGCCAGCAGTATTGGACAGAGCAATCAGCTCCAGCATTTT; CDR3: CASSIGQSNQLQHF
J: TRBJ2-5; size: NA; length: 17; D: TRBD2; V: TRBV5-1; DNA: TGCGCCAGCAGCATGGGACTAGCGGGGGGGCTTCAAGAGACCCAGTACTTC; CDR3: CASSMGLAGGLQETQYF
J: TRBJ2-5; size: NA; length: 12; D: NA; V: TRBV19; DNA: TGTGCCAGTAGTCTCTCCCGAGAGACCCAGTACTTC; CDR3: CASSLSRETQYF
J: TRBJ2-1; size: few; length: 17; D: TRBD2; V: TRBV9; DNA: TGTGCCAGCAGCGTAACCCCGACGGCCGGGACTAGCAATGAGCAGTTCTTC; CDR3: CASSVTPTAGTSNEQFF
J: TRBJ1-2; size: NA; length: 13; D: TRBD1; V: TRBV27; DNA: TGTGCCAGCAGTTGGAGACAGGGGTATGGCTACACCTTC; CDR3: CASSWRQGYGYTF
J: TRBJ1-5; size: NA; length: 16; D: NA; V: TRBV6-5; DNA: TGTGCCAGCAGTTTCCTCGCTAGAAGGTCCAATCAGCCCCAGCATTTT; CDR3: CASSFLARRSNQPQHF
J: TRBJ2-7; size: NA; length: 16; D: NA; V: TRBV5-1; DNA: TGCGCCAGCAGCTTGGTCGCTGGGGGGGCCTCTAAACAGCAGTACTTC; CDR3: CASSLVAGGASKQQYF
J: TRBJ2-3; size: NA; length: 15; D: TRBD2; V: TRBV7-9; DNA: TGTGCCAGCAGCACGAAAACCGGGACTAGCGGGAGACAGTATTTT; CDR3: CASSTKTGTSGRQYF
J: TRBJ2-7; size: NA; length: 16; D: TRBD1; V: TRBV7-6; DNA: TGTGCCAGCAGCGAGGGGGTCGGGACAGGGAACTACGAGCAGTACTTC; CDR3: CASSEGVGTGNYEQYF
J: TRBJ2-7; size: NA; length: 16; D: TRBD1; V: TRBV13; DNA: TGTGCCAGCAGCTCCATTAAAGACAGGGGGGCCTACGAGCAGTACTTC; CDR3: CASSSIKDRGAYEQYF
J: TRBJ1-1; size: NA; length: 14; D: NA; V: TRBV5-1; DNA: TGCGCCAGCAGCTTGGTAGGGGAGGCCACTGAAGCTTTCTTT; CDR3: CASSLVGEATEAFF
J: TRBJ2-5; size: NA; length: 17; D: TRBD1; V: TRBV4-1; DNA: TGCGCCAGCAGCCAATCCTTCCAAGGGGGCATGAGAGAGACCCAGTACTTC; CDR3: CASSQSFQGGMRETQYF
J: TRBJ2-1; size: NA; length: 15; D: TRBD1; V: TRBV29-1; DNA: TGCAGCGTTGAACGCGGGACAGGGGGTTTAAATGAGCAGTTCTTC; CDR3: CSVERGTGGLNEQFF
J: TRBJ2-5; size: NA; length: 14; D: TRBD2; V: TRBV19; DNA: TGTGCTACCACGGGGGGGAGGTACCAAGAGACCCAGTACTTC; CDR3: CATTGGRYQETQYF
J: TRBJ2-6; size: NA; length: 15; D: NA; V: TRBV18; DNA: TGTGCCAGCTCACTACAGGGCGACGGGGCCAACGTCCTGACTTTC; CDR3: CASSLQGDGANVLTF
J: TRBJ2-1; size: NA; length: 13; D: NA; V: TRBV7-2; DNA: TGTGCCAGCAGCTTAGTGGGGGCGGATGAGCAGTTCTTC; CDR3: CASSLVGADEQFF
J: TRBJ2-5; size: NA; length: 19; D: TRBD1; V: TRBV5-1; DNA: TGCGCCAGCAGCCCCTGGACGGGACAGGTGAGGGCAAGCCAAGAGACCCAGTACTTC; CDR3: CASSPWTGQVRASQETQYF
J: TRBJ1-1; size: few; length: 17; D: NA; V: TRBV5-5; DNA: TGTGCCAGCAGCTTATCGTTCCGGGGAAGAGGATTGGGTGAAGCTTTCTTT; CDR3: CASSLSFRGRGLGEAFF
J: TRBJ1-6; size: NA; length: 13; D: NA; V: TRBV28; DNA: TGTGCCAGCAGTCCCGACCGGGGAGCACCCCTCCACTTT; CDR3: CASSPDRGAPLHF
J: TRBJ1-4; size: NA; length: 16; D: TRBD1; V: TRBV15; DNA: TGTGCCACCAGAAATCAGTTCGGGACAGGGGATGAAAAACTGTTTTTT; CDR3: CATRNQFGTGDEKLFF
J: TRBJ2-1; size: NA; length: 16; D: TRBD2; V: TRBV5-1; DNA: TGCGCCAGCAGCCTTAGGACTAGCGGGGCCTACAATGAGCAGTTCTTC; CDR3: CASSLRTSGAYNEQFF
J: TRBJ2-3; size: NA; length: 13; D: NA; V: TRBV7-3; DNA: TGTGCCAGCAGCAAAGCGAACACAGATACGCAGTATTTT; CDR3: CASSKANTDTQYF
J: TRBJ1-6; size: NA; length: 12; D: TRBD1; V: TRBV28; DNA: TGCGCAGGGGGTGGGGTAGGGTCACCCCTCCACTTT; CDR3: CAGGGVGSPLHF
J: TRBJ2-7; size: once; length: 16; D: NA; V: TRBV27; DNA: TGTGCCAGCAGTTCACATCGGGACTCAATCTCCTACGAGCAGTACTTC; CDR3: CASSSHRDSISYEQYF
J: TRBJ2-3; size: NA; length: 17; D: TRBD2; V: TRBV18; DNA: TGTGCCAGCTCACCACCGGTTGGTAGCGGGGGCACAGATACGCAGTATTTT; CDR3: CASSPPVGSGGTDTQYF
J: TRBJ1-3; size: few; length: 13; D: TRBD1; V: TRBV19; DNA: TGTGCCAGTAGCGACAGGGCGGTAGACACCATATATTTT; CDR3: CASSDRAVDTIYF